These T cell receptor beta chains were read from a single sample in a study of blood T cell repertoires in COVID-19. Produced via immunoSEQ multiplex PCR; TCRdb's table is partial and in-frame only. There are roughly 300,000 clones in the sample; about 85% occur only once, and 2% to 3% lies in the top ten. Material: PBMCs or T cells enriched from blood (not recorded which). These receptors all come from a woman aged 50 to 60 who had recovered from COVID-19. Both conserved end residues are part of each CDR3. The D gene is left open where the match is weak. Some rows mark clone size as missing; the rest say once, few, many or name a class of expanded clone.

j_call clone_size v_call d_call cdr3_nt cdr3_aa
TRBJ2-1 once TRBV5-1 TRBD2 TGCGCCAGCAGCTTGATTGCGGGGGGGCTTGATGAGCAGTTCTTC CASSLIAGGLDEQFF
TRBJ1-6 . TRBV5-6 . TGTGCCAGCAGCTTGCTAGGCCCGACCGATAATTCACCCCTCCACTTT CASSLLGPTDNSPLHF
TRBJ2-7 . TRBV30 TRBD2 TGTGCCTGGAGTGTACTAGCGGGAGGTGCAGGGGAGCAGTACTTC CAWSVLAGGAGEQYF
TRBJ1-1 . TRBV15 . TGTGCCACCAGCAGAGGCGGGGGGCCGATGAACACTGAAGCTTTCTTT CATSRGGGPMNTEAFF
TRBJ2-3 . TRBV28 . TGTGCCAGTAGGGCCAAGGGGACAGATACGCAGTATTTT CASRAKGTDTQYF
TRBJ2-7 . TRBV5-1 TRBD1 TGCGCCAGCACGACAGGGGGCGTCCACGAGCAGTACTTC CASTTGGVHEQYF
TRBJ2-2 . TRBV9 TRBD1 TGTGCCAGCAGCGGATCGAACAGGGGTGGGACCGGGGAGCTGTTTTTT CASSGSNRGGTGELFF
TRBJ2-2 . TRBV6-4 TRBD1 TGTGCCAGCAGTGCGGACAGGGGTACCGGGGAGCTGTTTTTT CASSADRGTGELFF
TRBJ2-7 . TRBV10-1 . TGCGCCAGCAGCCCCAGCGTTCCCTACGAGCAGTACTTC CASSPSVPYEQYF
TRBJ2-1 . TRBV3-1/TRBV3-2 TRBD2 TGTGCCAGCAGCCAAGTAAGCGGGGCGGAGCAGTTCTTC CASSQVSGAEQFF
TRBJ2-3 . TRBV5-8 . TGTGCCAGCAGCTTGGGGAAGGGGAGCACAGATACGCAGTATTTT CASSLGKGSTDTQYF
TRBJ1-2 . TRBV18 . TGTGCCAGCTCACCAGTGGTTGGTCAGTCTAACTATGGCTACACCTTC CASSPVVGQSNYGYTF
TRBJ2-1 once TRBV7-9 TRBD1 TGTGCCAGCAGACTACAGGGGTCCTACAATGAGCAGTTCTTC CASRLQGSYNEQFF
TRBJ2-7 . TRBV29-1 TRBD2 TGCAGCGTTGAAGGGAGACTAGCGGGAGAGTATTACGAGCAGTACTTC CSVEGRLAGEYYEQYF
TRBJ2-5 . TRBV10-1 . TGCGCCAGCAGTGAAGGGACATACCAAGAGACCCAGTACTTC CASSEGTYQETQYF
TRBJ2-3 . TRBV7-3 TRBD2 TGTGCCAGCAGCCAATCTAGCGGGGGGGCAACAGATACGCAGTATTTT CASSQSSGGATDTQYF
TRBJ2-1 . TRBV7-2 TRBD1 TGTGCCAGCAGCCGGACAGGGAGCTCCTACAATGAGCAGTTCTTC CASSRTGSSYNEQFF
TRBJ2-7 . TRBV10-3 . TGTGCCATCAGTGAATCGGAGGGGATTGGGTACGAGCAGTACTTC CAISESEGIGYEQYF
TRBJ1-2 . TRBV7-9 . TGTGCCAGCAGCTTAGGTGCCGGGGGGGACTCCTATGGCTACACCTTC CASSLGAGGDSYGYTF
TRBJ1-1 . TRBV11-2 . TGTGCCAGCAGCTTAGACAGGGACACTGAAGCTTTCTTT CASSLDRDTEAFF
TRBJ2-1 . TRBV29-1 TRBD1 TGCAGCGTGGTACAGGGGAGTGAGCAGTTCTTC CSVVQGSEQFF
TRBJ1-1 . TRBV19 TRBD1 TGTGCCAGTACCCGGGACAGAGAGGGCGGGACTGAAGCTTTCTTT CASTRDREGGTEAFF
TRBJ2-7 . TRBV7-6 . TGTGCCAGCAGCTTACGGTCCCCACAGAGCCCGTACGAGCAGTACTTC CASSLRSPQSPYEQYF
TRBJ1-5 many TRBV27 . TGTGCCAGCAGTTTGAGAGGGGCCGGGACAAGCAATCAGCCCCAGCATTTT CASSLRGAGTSNQPQHF
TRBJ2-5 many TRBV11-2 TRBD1 TGTGCCAGCAGCTTAGGCGGGACAGGGCCCCAAGAGACCCAGTACTTC CASSLGGTGPQETQYF